A single sample is the source of the 7 T cell receptor beta chains below, sequenced in a study of cytomegalovirus exposure and HLA in healthy donors. Primers for the PCR totalled 60 Vbeta and 13 Jbeta. The data were produced by immunoSEQ multiplex PCR, yet TCRdb's version contains in-frame clones alone and is incomplete. The sample carries 150,000 to 200,000 clones, around 80% recorded once. Sequenced sample: PBMCs. The receptor set was obtained from a man younger than 35 in good health and CMV-seronegative.

This clone was observed once. The chain recombines TRBV7-9 with TRBJ2-2; 11 bases agree with TRBD1. Looked up from germline, CDR1 is SEHNR and CDR2 is FQNEAQ (reference sequence). V was clipped by 5 bases and J by 7 bases; unmatched bases: 6. The CDR3 runs to 15 residues. The CDR3, as DNA: TGTGCCAGCAGCCCCAGGACAGGGGGCCACGGGGAGCTGTTTTTT. Protein sequence: CASSPRTGGHGELFF.

The chain links TRBV19 to TRBJ1-5, with TRBD1 as a possible D gene (5 bases). Trimming cost V 5 bases and J 1 base, with 15 bases left between them. This CDR3 has 16 residues. Germline CDR1 LNHDA, CDR2 SQIVND (reference sequence). Written as DNA, the CDR3 is TGTGCCAGTAGTCTAACCGGGGGTAAGAGCAATCAGCCCCAGCATTTT. Protein sequence: CASSLTGGKSNQPQHF.

The chain recombines TRBV6-5 with TRBJ2-3; 7 positions match TRBD2. This CDR3 region has 15 residues. Germline loops: CDR1 MNHEY, CDR2 SVGAGI. Trimming at V came to 5 bases and at J to 0 bases, leaving 5 bases not matched to a gene. The CDR3 reads CASSPVRGSTDTQYF. The DNA of the CDR3 is TGTGCCAGCAGTCCCGTGCGGGGGAGCACAGATACGCAGTATTTT.

The chain is built from TRBV4-1 and TRBJ2-7; possible D gene TRBD1, 6 bases. The CDR3 has 13 amino acids. Looked up from germline, CDR1 is MGHRA and CDR2 is YSYEKL. The germline V and J ends were trimmed by 0 bases and 6 bases, with 9 bases remaining between them. CDR3 protein: CASSQESRGEQYF. The CDR3 DNA is TGCGCCAGCAGCCAAGAATCCAGGGGCGAGCAGTACTTC.

The chain has TRBV9 and TRBJ2-7, with D perhaps matching TRBD1 (6 bases). CDR1 and CDR2 from the germline V gene are SGDLS and YYNGEE. V was cut by 0 bases and J by 4 bases, with 8 bases left in between. The CDR3 sequence is 13 residues long. The CDR3 sequence: CASSVEGHYEQYF. The CDR3 bases are TGTGCCAGCAGCGTAGAGGGACATTACGAGCAGTACTTC.

The rearrangement links TRBV5-1 to TRBJ2-7; weak D call: TRBD1 (5 bases). Germline CDR1 is SGHRS and CDR2 is YFSETQ. The V end lost 0 bases, the J end lost 5 bases, and 9 bases lay between the germline ends. The length of the CDR3 is 13 residues. The CDR3 is CASSLAGINEQYF. CDR3 DNA: TGCGCCAGCAGCTTGGCAGGGATAAACGAGCAGTACTTC.

V usage is TRBV5-6 and J usage is TRBJ1-5; the match to TRBD1 covers 7 bases. The CDR3 covers 13 residues. With 0 bases clipped from V and 6 bases from J, the junction kept 0 bases outside the gene matches. Germline loops: CDR1 SGHDT, CDR2 YYEEEE. The CDR3: CASSLDRGQPQHF. The DNA of the CDR3 is TGTGCCAGCAGCTTGGACAGGGGTCAGCCCCAGCATTTT.